This T cell receptor (beta chain) was retrieved from a study of regulatory T cells in long-lasting Graves disease. Study results and caveats: Favored usage of TRBV28, TRBJ1-2 and TRBJ2-5 was recorded in persistent disease.

Time point here: newly diagnosed GD, antithyroid drugs for less than 3 months. PBMC-extracted RNA yielded the TCR library. Notes on this clonotype: What it binds is not known.

In germline, CDR1 is MGHRA, CDR2 YSYEKL. CDR3 size: 17 residues. V dropped 6 bases and J dropped 10; count of bases not matched to a gene: 16. The authors built TCR beta libraries using iRepertoire HTBI primers and Arm-PCR of CDR3 regions. TCRdb itself ran the multiplex PCR reads through MiXCR, one entry per CDR3 protein. The sample has about 330,000 distinct CDR3 sequences, about 17% seen once. These records were also assigned to another study, of T cells in Graves' hyperthyroidism and ophthalmopathy.

The sample was peripheral blood mononuclear cells (PBMCs), taken at new diagnosis, from a patient treated with antithyroid drugs. The chain uses TRBV4-1 and TRBJ1-6, with 9 nucleotides matching TRBD1. This TCR came from a woman aged 18-35 years with Graves disease. The DNA for the CDR3 is TGCGCCAGCAGTGTAGTCGCCGGGACAGGGATGGTATCACCCCTCCACTTT. It encodes CASSVVAGTGMVSPLHF.